This note documents a single T cell receptor (beta chain) sequence. What it binds is unknown. The data originate from a study of T cells after yellow fever vaccination. Study summary: Some fractions had low cell numbers, and these were prepared with SMART-Seq v4 Ultra Low Input. Study-wide results and caveats: Abundant clonotypes from the bulk population could have been carried over as contaminants into FACS-sorted repertoires. Among all clonotypes, a small share was observed in both CD4 and CD8 compartments. Most primary-vaccination clones reappeared after the booster (about 97% CD4, 88% CD8).

From the 5' RACE reads, TCRdb called clonotypes with MiXCR, one entry per CDR3 protein. The table records about 510,000 distinct CDR3 sequences, 21% of them present only once. This CDR3 is 18 amino acids long. Germline assignment: CDR1 MNHEY and CDR2 SVGEGT. The J segment lost 0 bases and the V segment lost 5 bases, leaving 12 bases of the junction unmatched. Sample: PBMCs, taken roughly 20 days after the first yellow fever vaccination. This receptor was taken from a man between 18 and 29 years old who received the YFV17D yellow fever vaccine. The chain recombines TRBV6-2 or TRBV6-3 with TRBJ2-1; 8 positions match TRBD2. CDR3: CASSALLRGGASYNEQFF. CDR3 DNA sequence: TGTGCCAGCAGTGCCCTGCTCCGGGGGGGCGCCTCCTACAATGAGCAGTTCTTC.